This TCR beta chain is drawn from a study of OX40 agonist ivuxolimab in advanced cancers. Findings of the study overall: The study observed clonal expansion of CD4+ and CD8+ blood T cells by week 6 at 0.1 to 3.0 mg/kg.

V was trimmed by 0 bases and J by 2 bases, leaving 14 bases between them. This CDR3 spans 16 amino acids. In germline, CDR1 is MNHNS, CDR2 SASEGT. Libraries were prepared by immunoSEQ multiplex PCR; TCRdb keeps only in-frame clonotypes and omits some of them. The sample includes about 80,000 clones, roughly 88% seen only once; the top ten take approximately 5.5%. This clone was picked up one time. What it recognizes is unknown. The sample consisted of CD4+ or CD8+ T cells sorted from blood, taken in a trial of the OX40 agonist ivuxolimab. The sequence derives from an adult with an advanced solid tumor such as melanoma, head and neck, liver or kidney cancer. The chain recombines TRBV6-1 with TRBJ2-7, with unresolved D. The CDR3 reads CASSEASQSPAYEQYF. In nucleotides, the CDR3 is TGTGCCAGCAGTGAAGCGTCCCAGTCCCCAGCCTACGAGCAGTACTTC.